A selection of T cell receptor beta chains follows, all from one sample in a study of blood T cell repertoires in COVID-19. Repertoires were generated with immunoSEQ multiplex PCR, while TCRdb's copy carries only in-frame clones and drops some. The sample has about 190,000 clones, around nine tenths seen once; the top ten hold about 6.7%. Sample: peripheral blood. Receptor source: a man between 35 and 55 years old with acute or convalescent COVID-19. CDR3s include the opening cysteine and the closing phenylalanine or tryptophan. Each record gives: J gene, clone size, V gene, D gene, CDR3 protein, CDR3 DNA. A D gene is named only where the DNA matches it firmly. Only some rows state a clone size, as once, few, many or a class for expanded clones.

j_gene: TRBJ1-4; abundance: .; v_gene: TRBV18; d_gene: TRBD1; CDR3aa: CASSQGAWLEKLFF; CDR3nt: TGTGCCAGCTCACAGGGGGCATGGCTTGAAAAACTGTTTTTT
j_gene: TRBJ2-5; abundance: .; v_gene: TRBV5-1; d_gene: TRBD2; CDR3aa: CASSLGTSGGAETQYF; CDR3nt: TGCGCCAGCAGCTTGGGGACTAGCGGGGGGGCGGAGACCCAGTACTTC
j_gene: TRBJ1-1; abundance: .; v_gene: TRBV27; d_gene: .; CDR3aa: CASSPLTGIGNTEAFF; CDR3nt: TGTGCCAGCAGTCCATTAACAGGGATAGGGAACACTGAAGCTTTCTTT
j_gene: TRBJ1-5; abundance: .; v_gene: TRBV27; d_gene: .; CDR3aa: CASSFQNQPQHF; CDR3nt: TGTGCCAGCAGTTTTCAGAATCAGCCCCAGCATTTT
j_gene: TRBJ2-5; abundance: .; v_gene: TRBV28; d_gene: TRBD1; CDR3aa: CASSLGQGLQETQYF; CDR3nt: TGTGCCAGCAGTTTAGGACAGGGGCTCCAAGAGACCCAGTACTTC
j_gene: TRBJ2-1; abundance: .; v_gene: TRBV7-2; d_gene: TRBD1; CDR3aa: CASSSSDRERYNEQFF; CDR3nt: TGTGCCAGCAGCTCGTCGGACAGGGAGAGGTACAATGAGCAGTTCTTC
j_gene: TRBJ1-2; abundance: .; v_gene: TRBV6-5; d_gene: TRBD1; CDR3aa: CASRGQGVFYEGYTF; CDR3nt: TGTGCCAGCAGGGGACAGGGGGTTTTCTACGAGGGCTACACCTTC
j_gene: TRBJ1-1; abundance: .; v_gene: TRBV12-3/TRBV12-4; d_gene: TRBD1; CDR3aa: CASSFGQGLEAFF; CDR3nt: TGTGCCAGCAGTTTTGGACAGGGCCTTGAAGCTTTCTTT
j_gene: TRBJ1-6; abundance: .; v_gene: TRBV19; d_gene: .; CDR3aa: CASSRKEASSWLGLHF; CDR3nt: TGTGCCAGTAGCCGTAAAGAGGCCTCCTCTTGGCTGGGCCTCCACTTT
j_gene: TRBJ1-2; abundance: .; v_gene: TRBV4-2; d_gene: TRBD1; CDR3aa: CASSPDRDRHYGYTF; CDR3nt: TGTGCCAGCAGCCCGGACCGGGACAGGCACTATGGCTACACCTTC
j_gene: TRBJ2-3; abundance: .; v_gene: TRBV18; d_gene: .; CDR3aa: CASSLYGSTGSTDTQYF; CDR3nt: TGTGCCAGCTCACTGTACGGGTCAACAGGGAGCACAGATACGCAGTATTTT
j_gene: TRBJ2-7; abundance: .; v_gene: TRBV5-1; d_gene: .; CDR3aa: CASSLFGASYEQYF; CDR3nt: TGCGCCAGCAGCTTGTTTGGGGCGTCCTACGAGCAGTACTTC
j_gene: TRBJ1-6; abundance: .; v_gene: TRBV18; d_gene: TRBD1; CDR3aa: CASSLGQGNNSPLHF; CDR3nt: TGTGCCAGCTCACTTGGACAGGGGAATAATTCACCCCTCCACTTT
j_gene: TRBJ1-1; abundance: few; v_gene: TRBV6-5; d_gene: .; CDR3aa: CASSPGTIMNTEAFF; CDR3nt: TGTGCCAGCAGTCCCGGGACAATCATGAACACTGAAGCTTTCTTT
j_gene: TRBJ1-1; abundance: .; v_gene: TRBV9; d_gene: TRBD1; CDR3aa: CASSATGGEAFF; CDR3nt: TGTGCCAGCAGCGCCACAGGGGGGGAAGCTTTCTTT
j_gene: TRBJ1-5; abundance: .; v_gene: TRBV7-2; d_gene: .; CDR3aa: CASSGPSRGNQPQHF; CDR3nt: TGTGCCAGCAGCGGTCCGTCCAGGGGTAATCAGCCCCAGCATTTT
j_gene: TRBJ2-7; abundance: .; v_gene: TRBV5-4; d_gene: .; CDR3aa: CASSLDRSSYEQYF; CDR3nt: TGTGCCAGCAGCTTAGACAGGAGCTCCTACGAGCAGTACTTC
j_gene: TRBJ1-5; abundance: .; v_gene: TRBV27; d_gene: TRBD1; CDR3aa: CASSGTGSEPQHF; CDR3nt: TGTGCCAGCAGTGGGACAGGTTCTGAGCCCCAGCATTTT
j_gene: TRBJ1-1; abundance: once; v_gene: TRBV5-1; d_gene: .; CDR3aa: CASSSTENTEAFF; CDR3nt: TGCGCCAGCAGTTCCACAGAGAACACTGAAGCTTTCTTT
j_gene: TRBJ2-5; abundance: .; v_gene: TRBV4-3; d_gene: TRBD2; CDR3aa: CASSQEGLAGETQYF; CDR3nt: TGCGCCAGCAGCCAAGAGGGACTAGCGGGTGAGACCCAGTACTTC
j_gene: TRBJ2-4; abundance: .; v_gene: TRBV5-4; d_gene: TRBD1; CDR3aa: CASSLQGVGNIQYF; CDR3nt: TGTGCCAGCAGCTTACAGGGGGTAGGGAACATTCAGTACTTC
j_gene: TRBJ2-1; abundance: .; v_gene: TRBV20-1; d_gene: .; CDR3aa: CSACGTSLYNKQFF; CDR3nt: TGCAGTGCTTGTGGGACTTCTCTGTATAATAAGCAGTTCTTC
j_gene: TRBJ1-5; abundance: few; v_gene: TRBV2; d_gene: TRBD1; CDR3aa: CASSTGQEVNQPQHF; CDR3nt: TGTGCCAGCAGTACCGGACAGGAGGTCAATCAGCCCCAGCATTTT
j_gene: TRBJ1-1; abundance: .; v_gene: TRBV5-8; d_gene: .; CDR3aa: CASSLGARGLNTEAFF; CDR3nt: TGTGCCAGCAGCTTGGGGGCCAGGGGTTTGAACACTGAAGCTTTCTTT
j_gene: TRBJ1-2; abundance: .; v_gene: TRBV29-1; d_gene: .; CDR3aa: CSVETGRVGYTF; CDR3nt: TGCAGCGTTGAAACGGGCAGGGTTGGCTACACCTTC
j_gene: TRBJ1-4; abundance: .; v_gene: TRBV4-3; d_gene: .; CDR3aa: CASSREGVNEKLFF; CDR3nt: TGCGCCAGCAGCCGTGAGGGAGTTAATGAAAAACTGTTTTTT
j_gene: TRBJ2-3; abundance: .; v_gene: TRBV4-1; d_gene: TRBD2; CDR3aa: CASSQGTSGGVTDTQYF; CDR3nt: TGCGCCAGCAGCCAAGGGACTAGCGGGGGGGTCACAGATACGCAGTATTTT